The 17 T cell receptor beta chains listed next were all sequenced from one sample in a study of Graves' ophthalmopathy and Graves' hyperthyroidism. RNA transcripts served as template for amplifying TCR beta CDR3 sequences. HTBI-primed first-round RT-PCR preceded second-round multiplex PCR. TCRdb reprocessed the multiplex PCR reads via MiXCR and lists one record per CDR3 protein. This sample yields approximately 1.2 million distinct CDR3 sequences, of which 36% are seen a single time; approximately 10% belongs to the top ten. The sample comprised peripheral blood or thyroid tissue (not recorded which). The receptor set was obtained from an adult man with Graves' hyperthyroidism.

The rearrangement links TRBV6-2 or TRBV6-3 to TRBJ1-1; D gene ambiguous. Per germline, CDR1 MNHEY and CDR2 SVGEGT. This CDR3 is 14 amino acids long. V dropped 0 bases and J dropped 3 bases, with 8 bases sitting between them. CDR3 DNA sequence: TGTGCCAGCAGTTACTCGGTCATCGACACTGAAGCTTTCTTT. This gives the protein CASSYSVIDTEAFF.

Ten or more counts support this clonotype. J is TRBJ1-1 and V is TRBV11-2; D is undetermined. V lost 1 base to trimming and J lost 6 bases, with 9 bases between them. The CDR3 length is 13 residues. Germline V gene data show CDR1 as SGHAT and CDR2 as FQNNGV. The CDR3 is CASSLVRAAEAFF. In DNA, the CDR3 is TGTGCCAGCAGCTTAGTACGGGCGGCTGAAGCTTTCTTT.

The V gene is TRBV10-3, the J gene TRBJ2-7; no clear D gene. CDR1 and CDR2 from the germline V gene are ENHRY and SYGVKD. CDR3 length equals 14 residues. Between the trimmed V and J ends, which lost 6 bases and 2 bases, there was a span of 14 bases. The CDR3 nucleotides read TGTGCCATCAGCGTTGGGCAGCTTCCCTACGAGCAGTACTTC. Its protein is CAISVGQLPYEQYF.

This chain uses TRBV29-1 with TRBJ2-7, with D possibly TRBD1 on 6 matching bases. In germline, CDR1 is SQVTM, CDR2 ANQGSEA. The CDR3 length is 12 residues. Trimming removed 3 bases at V and 3 bases at J, with 9 bases between. In DNA form, the CDR3 reads TGCAGCGTTGAGGCCAGGGGCTACGAGCAGTACTTC. It codes for CSVEARGYEQYF.

This clonotype showed up many times. The chain's CDR3 is CASSEYGTGIRYTF. The CDR3 DNA follows: TGTGCCAGCAGTGAATACGGGACAGGTATCCGCTACACCTTC. V is TRBV25-1 and J is TRBJ1-2; 8 nucleotides align to TRBD1. The CDR3 has 14 amino acids. V lost 0 bases, J lost 9 bases, and 6 bases stayed unmatched. The V gene's germline CDR1 is MGHDK and CDR2 SYGVNS.

The chain carries TRBV7-7 and TRBJ1-4; 7 positions match TRBD1. This CDR3 has 15 residues. The V gene's germline CDR1 is SSHAT and CDR2 FNYEAQ (reference sequence). The V and J ends lost 1 base and 6 bases, in that order; junction bases with no gene match: 5. The chain's CDR3 is CASSLGQGTDEKLFF. DNA of the CDR3: TGTGCCAGCAGCTTAGGTCAGGGGACAGATGAAAAACTGTTTTTT.

This clonotype was counted at least ten times. V and J are TRBV25-1 and TRBJ2-5; no clear D. The V end lost 3 bases, the J end lost 2 bases, and 7 bases lay between the germline ends. The V gene's germline CDR1 is MGHDK and CDR2 SYGVNS. The CDR3 extends over 13 amino acids. The CDR3 DNA follows: TGTGCCAGCAGTGAGGTGGGTCAAGAGACCCAGTACTTC. This codes for CASSEVGQETQYF.

This clonotype was seen repeatedly, ten times or more. V usage is TRBV4-2 and J usage is TRBJ1-6; D gene uncertain. CDR1 is LGHNA and CDR2 is YNFKEQ in the germline V gene. CDR3 length equals 16 residues. Trimming stripped 6 bases from V and 0 bases from J, with 12 bases between. CDR3 residues: CASSEKVDSYNSPLHF. The CDR3 DNA follows: TGTGCCAGCAGTGAGAAGGTCGACTCCTATAATTCACCCCTCCACTTT.

This chain joins TRBV29-1 and TRBJ1-2, with D perhaps matching TRBD1 (6 bases). The V end was cut by 2 bases, the J end by 12 bases, with 19 bases between. The CDR3 sequence is 13 residues long. Germline CDR1 and CDR2: SQVTM and ANQGSEA. The CDR3 nucleotides read TGCAGCGTTGAACAGGGCAGGGGCTCTGGAAACACCTTC. It is translated as CSVEQGRGSGNTF.

Concerning this clonotype: A much more abundant neighbour one base away suggests this may be a read error. CDR3 DNA: TGCGCCAGCTACAGGGGGGTGAACACTGAAGCTTTCTTT. Protein sequence: CASYRGVNTEAFF. The chain links TRBV5-1 to TRBJ1-1; 8 nucleotides match TRBD1. CDR1 and CDR2 from the germline V gene are SGHRS and YFSETQ. V lost 7 bases to trimming and J lost 0 bases; unmatched junction nucleotides: 2. This CDR3 has 13 residues.

CDR3 sequence: CSVHGRGVGFGANVLTF. CDR3 bases: TGCAGCGTCCACGGACGGGGGGTAGGGTTTGGGGCCAACGTCCTGACTTTC. The chain has TRBV29-1 and TRBJ2-6; 7 bases are a match to TRBD2. Looked up from germline, CDR1 is SQVTM and CDR2 is ANQGSEA. Losses at the gene ends were 6 bases for V and 3 bases for J; bases not matched to a gene: 14. There are 17 residues in the CDR3.

This clonotype was seen a few times. The V gene is TRBV16, the J gene TRBJ1-3; D uncertain. V was clipped by 1 base and J by 0 bases, with 10 bases between them. Germline CDR1 and CDR2: KGHSY and FQNENV. The CDR3 totals 16 residues. As DNA, the CDR3 is TGTGCCAGCAGCCAATACTTCGAAAGCTCTGGAAACACCATATATTTT. Its protein product is CASSQYFESSGNTIYF.

For the CDR3, the DNA is TGTGCCAGCAGCAAGACCGCCGGAGTGAGGGAAAAACTGTTTTTT. Its protein is CASSKTAGVREKLFF. The V call is TRBV28, the J call TRBJ1-4; D is undetermined. CDR1 MDHEN and CDR2 SYDVKM come from the germline V gene. The length of the CDR3 is 15 residues. Trimming shortened V by 6 bases and J by 8 bases, and 19 bases separated the two germline ends. Full variable domain (rest looked up from reference TRBV28 and TRBJ1-4): DVKVTQSSRYLVKRTGEKVFLECVQDMDHENMFWYRQDPGLGLRLIYFSYDVKMKEKGDIPEGYSVSREKKERFSLILESASTNQTSMYLCASSKTAGVREKLFFGSGTQLSVL.

This clonotype was seen only a few times. V usage is TRBV20-1 and J usage is TRBJ2-2; 9 nucleotides line up with TRBD2. Germline loops: CDR1 DFQATT, CDR2 SNEGSKA (reference sequence). This CDR3 is built from 14 residues. The junction had 5 bases not matched to a gene; V was cut back by 3 bases and J by 6 bases. The CDR3 region is CSARGTSPAGELFF. As DNA, the CDR3 is TGCAGTGCTAGGGGGACTAGCCCGGCCGGGGAGCTGTTTTTT.

This clonotype has a handful of counts. The rearrangement links TRBV9 to TRBJ2-2; no clear D. Trimming took 0 bases from V and 5 from J, leaving 11 bases between them. Germline CDR1 and CDR2: SGDLS and YYNGEE. The CDR3 consists of 15 residues. CDR3 region: CASSVEETETGELFF. Written as DNA, the CDR3 is TGTGCCAGCAGCGTAGAAGAGACCGAAACCGGGGAGCTGTTTTTT.

This clonotype was seen repeatedly, ten times or more. CDR3 in DNA: TGTGCCAGCAGTGTGGTCTGGACCGGGGAGCTGTTTTTT. This gives the protein CASSVVWTGELFF. The chain has TRBV2 and TRBJ2-2; D uncertain. Germline CDR1 reads SNHLY; CDR2 reads FYNNEI. CDR3 size: 13 residues. With 4 bases removed from V and 5 bases from J, the gap between germline ends came to 8 bases. Looking up the rest from reference TRBV2 and TRBJ2-2 gives the full variable domain: EPEVTQTPSHQVTQMGQEVILRCVPISNHLYFYWYRQILGQKVEFLVSFYNNEISEKSEIFDDQFSVERPDGSNFTLKIRSTKLEDSAMYFCASSVVWTGELFFGEGSRLTVL.

This clonotype came up a few times. The chain joins TRBV5-4 to TRBJ1-1; possibly TRBD1 for D (5 bases). This CDR3 region has 14 residues. V was trimmed by 4 bases and J by 1 base, leaving 11 bases between them. From germline, CDR1 is SGHNT and CDR2 YYREEE (reference sequence). This CDR3 reads CASSPTAQNTEAFF. The CDR3 region has the DNA TGTGCCAGCAGCCCGACAGCACAGAACACTGAAGCTTTCTTT.